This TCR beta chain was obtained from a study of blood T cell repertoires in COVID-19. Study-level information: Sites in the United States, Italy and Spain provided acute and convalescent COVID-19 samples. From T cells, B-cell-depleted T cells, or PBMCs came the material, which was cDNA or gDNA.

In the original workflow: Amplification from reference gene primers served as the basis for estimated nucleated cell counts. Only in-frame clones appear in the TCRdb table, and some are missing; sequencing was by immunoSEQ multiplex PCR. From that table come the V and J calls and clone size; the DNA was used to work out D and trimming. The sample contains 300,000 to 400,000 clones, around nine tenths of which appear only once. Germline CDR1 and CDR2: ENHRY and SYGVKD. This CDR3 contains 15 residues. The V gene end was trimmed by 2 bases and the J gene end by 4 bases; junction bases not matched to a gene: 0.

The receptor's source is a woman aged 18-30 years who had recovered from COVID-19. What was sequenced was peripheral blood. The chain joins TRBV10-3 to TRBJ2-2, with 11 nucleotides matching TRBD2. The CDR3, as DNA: TGTGCCATCAGTGAGACTAGCGGGAGCACCGGGGAGCTGTTTTTT. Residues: CAISETSGSTGELFF.